A selection of T cell receptor beta chains follows, all from one sample in a study of T cell repertoires in cytomegalovirus infection. Their antigens remain unidentified. TCRdb independently ran MiXCR on the reads; one entry per CDR3 protein. The table includes fewer than 25,000 distinct CDR3 sequences, more than 20% detected once. The sample was CD8+ T cells from cultured PBMCs, taken from culture after CMV antigen stimulation. These receptors were taken from a human donor in good health (CMV status not recorded). Some clones in this sample may be carry-over from other donors' samples. Each CDR3 is given with its conserved first and last residue. D genes are given only for firm matches. Expanded clones get a size class; other rows say once, few or many, or leave the size out.

>TRBV27|.|TRBJ1-1|.
CASSLSPSFGTEAFF
TGTGCCAGCAGTCTCTCCCCCTCTTTCGGTACTGAAGCTTTCTTT
>TRBV7-9|.|TRBJ2-1|.
CASSLGESLQANEQFF
TGTGCCAGCAGCTTAGGGGAGTCTCTTCAGGCTAATGAGCAGTTCTTC
>TRBV7-8|TRBD1|TRBJ2-3|many
CASSSRRQGGRTDTQYF
TGTGCCAGCAGCTCGCGGAGACAGGGTGGTCGAACAGATACGCAGTATTTT
>TRBV19|.|TRBJ2-5|.
CASSMIRGRTETQYF
TGTGCCAGTAGTATGATTAGGGGTCGGACAGAGACCCAGTACTTC
>TRBV28|TRBD2|TRBJ2-2|few
CASSLAWTSGGVNTGELFF
TGTGCCAGCAGTTTGGCTTGGACTAGCGGGGGGGTGAACACCGGGGAGCTGTTTTTT
>TRBV27|.|TRBJ2-1|few
CASSLPTNEQFF
TGTGCCAGCAGTTTACCGACTAATGAGCAGTTCTTC
>TRBV28|.|TRBJ2-1|large
CASSLEGLGGSSWDEQFF
TGTGCCAGCAGCCTAGAGGGATTGGGGGGCTCCTCCTGGGATGAGCAGTTCTTC
>TRBV4-1|.|TRBJ2-7|many
CASSLLTGNEQYF
TGCGCCAGCAGCCTCTTGACAGGCAACGAGCAGTACTTC
>TRBV27|.|TRBJ1-5|few
CASSPAGFQPQHF
TGTGCCAGCAGTCCAGCTGGATTTCAGCCCCAGCATTTT
>TRBV10-3|TRBD1|TRBJ1-2|.
CAISAGTGANYGYTF
TGTGCCATCAGTGCGGGGACAGGAGCTAACTATGGCTACACCTTC
>TRBV6-6|.|TRBJ1-2|.
CASSPGRGYTF
TGTGCCAGCAGTCCTGGGAGGGGCTACACCTTC
>TRBV27|.|TRBJ2-1|.
CASSFSLTGSNEQFF
TGTGCCAGCAGTTTTAGTCTTACGGGAAGCAATGAGCAGTTCTTC
>TRBV7-2|.|TRBJ2-3|many
CASSLITDTQYF
TGTGCCAGCAGCTTGATCACAGATACGCAGTATTTT
>TRBV7-8|.|TRBJ1-5|few
CASSPTIGPYSNQPQHF
TGTGCCAGCAGCCCAACGATAGGACCGTATAGCAATCAGCCCCAGCATTTT
>TRBV12-3/TRBV12-4|.|TRBJ2-1|many
CASSLMAPPPYNEQFF
TGTGCCAGCAGTTTAATGGCTCCTCCACCCTACAATGAGCAGTTCTTC
>TRBV28|TRBD1|TRBJ2-1|many
CASSLFRGQGREQFF
TGTGCCAGCAGTTTATTTCGGGGACAGGGTCGTGAGCAGTTCTTC
>TRBV19|.|TRBJ2-1|.
CASSPGQSSYNEQFF
TGTGCCAGTAGTCCGGGGCAGAGCTCCTACAATGAGCAGTTCTTC
>TRBV5-6|.|TRBJ1-5|.
CASSLGDQPQHF
TGTGCCAGCAGCTTGGGTGATCAGCCCCAGCATTTT
>TRBV9|.|TRBJ2-7|.
CASSPNPHRSYEQYF
TGTGCCAGCAGCCCAAACCCGCACCGCTCCTACGAGCAGTACTTC
>TRBV7-9|.|TRBJ1-1|.
CASSLAAEYMNTEAFF
TGTGCCAGCAGCTTAGCCGCCGAATACATGAACACTGAAGCTTTCTTT
>TRBV4-2|.|TRBJ1-5|few
CASSQVGWQPDQPQHF
TGTGCCAGCAGCCAAGTCGGTTGGCAGCCCGATCAGCCCCAGCATTTT
>TRBV10-3|.|TRBJ1-2|.
CAIDTGSYGYTF
TGTGCCATTGATACAGGGTCATATGGCTACACCTTC
>TRBV29-1|TRBD2|TRBJ2-7|few
CSVERGDEGEQYF
TGCAGCGTTGAACGGGGGGATGAGGGCGAGCAGTACTTC
>TRBV28|TRBD1|TRBJ1-2|.
CASILRGGANGYTF
TGTGCCAGCATTTTAAGAGGGGGCGCAAATGGCTACACCTTC
>TRBV27|TRBD2|TRBJ2-2|.
CASSLLTPGLAANTGELFF
TGTGCCAGCAGTTTATTGACACCGGGACTAGCGGCGAACACCGGGGAGCTGTTTTTT
>TRBV5-1|TRBD1|TRBJ1-1|.
CASSSAGTGGPHTEAFF
TGCGCCAGCAGCTCCGCCGGGACAGGGGGACCTCACACTGAAGCTTTCTTT
>TRBV18|.|TRBJ2-7|.
CASSPGIPSEQYF
TGTGCCAGCTCACCAGGGATCCCCTCCGAGCAGTACTTC
>TRBV6-6|.|TRBJ2-1|few
CASSRRGTVKDEQFF
TGTGCCAGCAGTAGGAGGGGGACAGTGAAAGATGAGCAGTTCTTC
>TRBV6-8|.|TRBJ2-5|few
CASSYSTPLRGGETQYF
TGTGCCAGCAGTTACTCAACCCCTCTTCGGGGAGGAGAGACCCAGTACTTC
>TRBV5-1|.|TRBJ2-2|.
CASSLGQNTGELFF
TGCGCCAGCAGCTTGGGCCAGAACACCGGGGAGCTGTTTTTT
>TRBV4-1|TRBD1|TRBJ1-3|few
CASSQDRWQGVSGNTIYF
TGCGCCAGCAGCCAAGATCGGTGGCAGGGGGTTTCTGGAAACACCATATATTTT
>TRBV6-6|TRBD1|TRBJ1-2|.
CASSPDRGPVGYTF
TGTGCCAGCAGTCCGGACAGGGGGCCGGTCGGCTACACCTTC
>TRBV7-9|.|TRBJ1-2|many
CASSFPGRNYGYTF
TGTGCCAGCAGCTTCCCAGGGAGGAACTATGGCTACACCTTC
>TRBV19|.|TRBJ1-2|.
CASSPGGDGTFGYTF
TGTGCCAGTAGTCCGGGGGGCGATGGGACCTTTGGCTACACCTTC
>TRBV6-6|TRBD1|TRBJ1-1|few
CASSYSWDSEAFF
TGTGCCAGCAGTTACTCATGGGACAGTGAAGCTTTCTTT
>TRBV27|.|TRBJ2-7|.
CASSSVRKASYEQYF
TGTGCCAGCAGTTCGGTCAGAAAAGCATCCTACGAGCAGTACTTC
>TRBV5-6|.|TRBJ2-7|many
CASGYTYRVWSLYQYF
TGTGCCAGCGGATATACCTACAGGGTTTGGTCCCTGTATCAGTACTTC
>TRBV7-8|.|TRBJ2-7|few
CASSLGERQENYEQYF
TGTGCCAGCAGCTTAGGGGAAAGACAGGAGAACTACGAGCAGTACTTC
>TRBV7-9|TRBD1|TRBJ2-4|few
CASSSMPGQSFSENIQYF
TGTGCCAGCAGCTCCATGCCGGGACAGTCCTTCTCGGAAAACATTCAGTACTTC
>TRBV6-2/TRBV6-3|TRBD1|TRBJ2-5|few
CASSYGISGQGAIEETQYF
TGTGCCAGCAGTTACGGAATCTCGGGACAGGGGGCTATAGAAGAGACCCAGTACTTC